Listed here are 27 T cell receptor beta chains from one sample, sequenced in a study of T cell responses to AZD1222 COVID-19 vaccine. Some clones are missing from TCRdb's copy, which holds only in-frame ones; the method was immunoSEQ multiplex PCR. Of approximately 120,000 clones listed, around 90% are singletons. Sequences were derived from peripheral blood, sampled on day 0 of AZD1222 vaccination. The receptor set was obtained from an adult in good health.

The chain uses TRBV19 and TRBJ2-7, with D maybe TRBD1 (6 bases). CDR1 LNHDA and CDR2 SQIVND come from the germline V gene (reference sequence). The CDR3 has 13 residues. V dropped 5 bases and J dropped 9 bases, with 17 bases sitting between them. CDR3 DNA sequence: TGTGCCAGTAGTTCATCCGGGACAAAGGGGCAGTACTTC. Translation gives CASSSSGTKGQYF.

The J gene is TRBJ1-5, the V gene TRBV15, with D unclear. Trimming pared 3 bases from V and 8 bases from J, leaving 20 bases between. The CDR3 spans 16 residues. Germline V gene lookup returns CDR1 LNHNV and CDR2 YYDKDF (reference sequence). The CDR3 sequence is CATSSRMGFGREPQHF. In DNA form, the CDR3 reads TGTGCCACCAGCAGCCGAATGGGGTTCGGAAGGGAGCCCCAGCATTTT.

V and J are TRBV4-3 and TRBJ2-7; perhaps TRBD1 as D (6 bases). This CDR3 region has 16 residues. The germline CDR1 and CDR2 sequences are LGHNA and YSLEER. The V gene lost 0 bases and the J gene lost 6 bases, with 18 bases spanning the gap. Here the CDR3 reads CASSQDLGGQFSEQYF. CDR3 in DNA: TGCGCCAGCAGCCAAGATCTCGGTGGACAGTTCAGCGAGCAGTACTTC.

This chain connects TRBV27 to TRBJ1-6; a weak D match, TRBD1 (6 bases). The CDR3 extends over 16 amino acids. Germline values: CDR1 MNHEY, CDR2 SMNVEV (reference sequence). V lost 0 bases, J lost 6 bases, and 12 bases lay in between. The chain's CDR3 is CASSLSAGAPNSPLHF. The CDR3 nucleotides read TGTGCCAGCAGTTTATCCGCGGGGGCGCCTAATTCACCCCTCCACTTT.

This chain joins TRBV2 and TRBJ1-5; D is unclear. The ends were cut back, 0 bases at V and 5 bases at J, with 8 bases in the middle. The CDR3 spans 14 residues. Germline lookup yields CDR1 SNHLY and CDR2 FYNNEI. The CDR3 DNA reads TGTGCCAGCAGTGAAGCGTCCAGTGATCAGCCCCAGCATTTT. Its translation is CASSEASSDQPQHF. The full variable domain, rest sourced from reference TRBV2 and TRBJ1-5, is EPEVTQTPSHQVTQMGQEVILRCVPISNHLYFYWYRQILGQKVEFLVSFYNNEISEKSEIFDDQFSVERPDGSNFTLKIRSTKLEDSAMYFCASSEASSDQPQHFGDGTRLSIL.

This clone was counted a single time. The chain has TRBV7-9 and TRBJ2-5, with no clear D. V dropped 4 bases and J dropped 5 bases, with 11 bases sitting between them. The CDR3 spans 13 residues. Germline values: CDR1 SEHNR, CDR2 FQNEAQ (reference sequence). The CDR3 here is CASSYRPGETQYF. The CDR3 nucleotides read TGTGCCAGCAGCTACCGACCCGGGGAGACCCAGTACTTC.

J is TRBJ2-3 and V is TRBV6-5; TRBD1 is a possible D gene (6 bases). V dropped 0 bases and J dropped 4 bases, with 14 bases sitting between them. Per the germline V gene, CDR1 is MNHEY and CDR2 is SVGAGI. The CDR3 covers 16 residues. Written as DNA, the CDR3 is TGTGCCAGCAGTTACTCGAGGGTGAAGGGGGCAGATACGCAGTATTTT. Amino acid sequence: CASSYSRVKGADTQYF.

The gene calls are TRBV5-1 and TRBJ2-5; 11 nucleotides match TRBD2. The V gene's germline CDR1 is SGHRS and CDR2 YFSETQ. CDR3 length equals 16 residues. V shed 4 bases and J 5 bases; nucleotides not matched to a gene: 10. CDR3 in DNA: TGCGCCAGCAGCCGGAGGGCTAGCGGGAGGAGGGAGACCCAGTACTTC. This sequence encodes CASSRRASGRRETQYF.

The rearrangement links TRBV4-3 to TRBJ2-5; D possibly corresponds to TRBD2 (5 bases). Germline V gene sequence: CDR1 LGHNA, CDR2 YSLEER. V lost 0 bases, J lost 7 bases, and 15 bases lay in between. The CDR3 totals 15 residues. CDR3 sequence reads: CASSQDFDLRGTQYF. CDR3 DNA sequence: TGCGCCAGCAGCCAAGATTTTGACCTCCGGGGGACCCAGTACTTC.

The rearrangement links TRBV27 to TRBJ1-3, with 9 bases fitting TRBD1. Trimming took 6 bases from V and 1 from J; bases not matched to a gene: 7. This CDR3 is 16 amino acids long. The germline V gene encodes CDR1 MNHEY and CDR2 SMNVEV (reference sequence). The CDR3 protein is CASRPSGTGSGNTIYF. The CDR3 DNA reads as TGTGCCAGCAGGCCTTCCGGGACAGGGTCTGGAAACACCATATATTTT.

The V call is TRBV19, the J call TRBJ1-5; perhaps TRBD1 as D (5 bases). Per germline, CDR1 LNHDA and CDR2 SQIVND (reference sequence). V was shortened by 4 bases and J by 2 bases, with 9 bases between the two germline ends. The CDR3 spans 14 residues. The CDR3 here is CASSRRDGNQPQHF. Here the CDR3 DNA reads TGTGCCAGTAGTAGACGGGACGGCAATCAGCCCCAGCATTTT.

The rearrangement links TRBV7-8 to TRBJ1-5; D remains unclear. Germline CDR1 is SGHVS and CDR2 is FQNEAQ. Trimming took 4 bases from V and 7 from J, leaving 14 bases between them. CDR3 size: 14 residues. CDR3: CASSSSGREQPQHF. CDR3 nucleotide sequence: TGTGCCAGCAGCTCCTCTGGGAGGGAACAGCCCCAGCATTTT.

This clone was seen only a few times. CDR3 region: CASSNRGGYGYTF. In nucleotides, the CDR3 is TGTGCCAGCAGTAACAGGGGAGGCTATGGCTACACCTTC. J is TRBJ1-2 and V is TRBV27; 7 nucleotides align to TRBD1. The germline CDR1 and CDR2 sequences are MNHEY and SMNVEV (reference sequence). The junction had 4 bases not matched to a gene; V was cut back by 5 bases and J by 4 bases. This CDR3 comprises 13 residues.

The chain employs TRBV6-5 and TRBJ2-2; 10 bases align to TRBD1. Unmatched junction bases numbered 1, after V lost 0 bases and J lost 6 bases. The CDR3 loop spans 15 amino acids. The V gene's germline CDR1 is MNHEY and CDR2 SVGAGI. The CDR3: CASSYSGQGPGELFF. DNA for the CDR3: TGTGCCAGCAGTTACTCGGGACAGGGGCCCGGGGAGCTGTTTTTT.

The chain is built from TRBV18 and TRBJ1-1, with D perhaps matching TRBD1 (5 bases). From germline, CDR1 is KGHSH and CDR2 LQKENI. V dropped 4 bases and J dropped 2 bases, with 8 bases sitting between them. The CDR3 is 13 amino acids. The chain's CDR3 is CASSQTANTEAFF. The DNA of the CDR3 is TGTGCCAGCTCACAGACAGCTAACACTGAAGCTTTCTTT.

The rearrangement links TRBV6-5 to TRBJ2-1; 9 bases match TRBD2. The J segment lost 7 bases and the V segment lost 2 bases, leaving 6 bases of the junction unmatched. The germline gives CDR1 MNHEY, CDR2 SVGAGI. This CDR3 region has 15 residues. The DNA for the CDR3 is TGTGCCAGCAGTTACGTAGCGGGAGAGAGAAATGAGCAGTTCTTC. Protein: CASSYVAGERNEQFF.

CDR3 nucleotide sequence: TGTGCCAGTAGTATAGATACCGCAAGGGGCAGGGCTGAAGCTTTCTTT. The encoded protein is CASSIDTARGRAEAFF. V gene TRBV19 combines with J gene TRBJ1-1; D is possibly TRBD1 (5 bases). V lost 0 bases and J 6 bases, leaving 17 bases between the germline ends. From germline, CDR1 is LNHDA and CDR2 SQIVND (reference sequence). The CDR3 is 16 amino acids.

The chain links TRBV5-1 to TRBJ1-3, with 10 bases identical to TRBD1. Germline V CDR1 and CDR2: SGHRS, YFSETQ. The J segment lost 2 bases and the V segment lost 0 bases, leaving 2 bases of the junction unmatched. CDR3 length: 16 residues. The CDR3 sequence: CASSLGGQGAGNTIYF. The CDR3 DNA follows: TGCGCCAGCAGCTTGGGTGGACAGGGGGCTGGAAACACCATATATTTT.

As to this clone: Different DNA sequences within this sample yield the same CDR3. This rearrangement joins TRBV5-1 to TRBJ1-1, with 9 bases matching TRBD1. This CDR3 is built from 14 residues. The ends lost 4 bases at V and 4 bases at J; junction bases unmatched: 5. Germline lookup yields CDR1 SGHRS and CDR2 YFSETQ. For the CDR3, the DNA is TGCGCCAGCAGCGGGGGACAGGGAGGCACTGAAGCTTTCTTT. Amino acids: CASSGGQGGTEAFF.

The rearrangement uses TRBV19 and TRBJ2-7, with TRBD1 matching over 8 bases. This CDR3 is 18 amino acids long. Losses at the gene ends were 6 bases for V and 0 bases for J; bases not matched to a gene: 16. CDR1 is LNHDA and CDR2 is SQIVND in the germline V gene (reference sequence). As DNA, the CDR3 is TGTGCCAGTAGAAACAGGGGGAATGTCGGGGGCCCCTCCTACGAGCAGTACTTC. Protein: CASRNRGNVGGPSYEQYF. The full variable domain, its missing parts supplied by reference TRBV19 and TRBJ2-7, is DGGITQSPKYLFRKEGQNVTLSCEQNLNHDAMYWYRQDPGQGLRLIYYSQIVNDFQKGDIAEGYSVSREKKESFPLTVTSAQKNPTAFYLCASRNRGNVGGPSYEQYFGPGTRLTVT.

The gene calls are TRBV21-1 and TRBJ1-2. TRBV21-1 is a documented pseudogene. This CDR3 has 12 amino acids. CDR3 coding DNA: TGTGCCAGCATCCGAGGGTTCTATGGCTACACCTTC. This codes for CASIRGFYGYTF.

This sequence joins TRBV5-1 and TRBJ1-2; 7 nucleotides line up with TRBD1. This CDR3 spans 14 amino acids. Per the germline V gene, CDR1 is SGHRS and CDR2 is YFSETQ. Trimming cost V 5 bases and J 8 bases; bases outside gene matches: 12. The CDR3 loop reads CASSYSVLQGGYTF. The CDR3 DNA is TGCGCCAGCAGTTATTCGGTCCTACAGGGGGGCTACACCTTC.

The chain carries TRBV5-1 and TRBJ2-1, with 11 bases aligning to TRBD2. Germline V gene data show CDR1 as SGHRS and CDR2 as YFSETQ. V shed 4 bases and J 4 bases; nucleotides not matched to a gene: 7. The CDR3 runs 16 residues. CDR3 DNA: TGCGCCAGCAGCCCGCTGACTAGCGGGATATACAATGAGCAGTTCTTC. Encoded protein: CASSPLTSGIYNEQFF.

The gene calls are TRBV27 and TRBJ2-6; D gene uncertain. V lost 5 bases to trimming and J lost 0 bases, with 5 bases between them. The V gene's germline CDR1 is MNHEY and CDR2 SMNVEV (reference sequence). The CDR3 is 14 amino acids. The CDR3 DNA is TGTGCCAGCAGTGCCCCCTCTGGGGCCAACGTCCTGACTTTC. It yields the protein CASSAPSGANVLTF.

Notes on this clone: Within the sample, other DNA sequences also encode this same CDR3. The chain combines TRBV28 with TRBJ1-5; D call uncertain. The V end lost 5 bases, the J end lost 4 bases, and 3 bases lay between the germline ends. Germline-derived CDR1 and CDR2 are MDHEN and SYDVKM. The length of the CDR3 is 11 residues. CDR3 sequence (DNA): TGTGCCAGCAGTCTTAATCAGCCCCAGCATTTT. Translated, it gives CASSLNQPQHF.

The chain is built from TRBV19 and TRBJ1-5; TRBD1 is a possible D gene (6 bases). V lost 8 bases to trimming and J lost 7 bases, with 12 bases between them. CDR3 length: 12 amino acids. Germline CDR1 LNHDA, CDR2 SQIVND (reference sequence). This CDR3 reads CASRTGSQPQHF. The CDR3 nucleotides read TGTGCCAGTCGAACAGGGTCCCAGCCCCAGCATTTT.

The chain employs TRBV27 and TRBJ2-5, with 10 bases that match TRBD2. The V segment lost 5 bases and the J segment 2 bases; nucleotides outside the gene matches: 2. The CDR3 length is 14 residues. In germline, CDR1 is MNHEY, CDR2 SMNVEV (reference sequence). CDR3 region: CASSRAGGQETQYF. The CDR3 bases are TGTGCCAGCAGTCGAGCGGGGGGGCAAGAGACCCAGTACTTC.